The clone carrying this T cell receptor beta chain was counted ten times or more. The antigen is not known. The sample is drawn from a study of regulatory T cells in long-lasting Graves disease. Study-level background: Freshly diagnosed Graves' patients had used antithyroid drugs for under 3 months.

Through Arm-PCR of CDR3 regions and iRepertoire HTBI primers, TCR beta libraries were built. TCRdb re-called the multiplex PCR reads with MiXCR, one entry per CDR3 protein. The sample contains over 450,000 distinct CDR3 sequences, approximately 12% of which appear only once. CDR3 length equals 13 residues. Trimming left V 6 bases short and J 6 bases short, with 14 bases between. The germline V gene has CDR1 MDHEN and CDR2 SYDVKM. The study, taken as a whole, reports: The study found TRBV28, TRBJ1-2 and TRBJ2-5 favored in persistent disease. Compared with new cases, persistent Graves' patients showed reduced TCR diversity.

The time point is: newly diagnosed GD, antithyroid drugs for less than 3 months. Generation of the TCR library employed RNA extracted from PBMCs. Criteria from the American Thyroid Association guidelines were applied to diagnose Graves' disease. The data also belong to a second study, concerning T cells in Graves' hyperthyroidism and ophthalmopathy.

The gene calls are TRBV28 and TRBJ1-2; TRBD1 might be the D (6 bases). This specimen consisted of peripheral blood mononuclear cells (PBMCs), obtained at new diagnosis, from a patient treated with antithyroid drugs. This clonotype was sampled from a woman aged 25 to 39 with Graves disease. The CDR3 loop reads CASRSTGIHGYTF. In nucleotides, the CDR3 is TGTGCCAGCAGGTCCACAGGGATTCATGGCTACACCTTC.